The 9 T cell receptor beta chains in this list originate from one sample, sequenced in a study of blood T cell repertoires in COVID-19. Profiling relied on immunoSEQ multiplex PCR, and the TCRdb table lists in-frame clones only, not all of them. This sample yields about 310,000 clones, of which 85% to 90% are seen a single time; 1.3% belongs to the top ten. Input material: peripheral blood. The receptors here all came from a man between 65 and 79 years old with acute or convalescent COVID-19.

The table lists this clone with a count of one. The CDR3 region is CASSLRQDYEQYF. The CDR3 DNA follows: TGTGCCAGCAGTCTTCGACAGGACTACGAGCAGTACTTC. The rearrangement links TRBV6-2 or TRBV6-3 to TRBJ2-7; D may be TRBD1 (6 bases). Trimming stripped 5 bases from V and 3 bases from J, with 11 bases between. Germline V gives CDR1 MNHEY, CDR2 SVGEGT. The CDR3 runs to 13 residues.

The chain recombines TRBV5-1 with TRBJ1-1; D is possibly TRBD1 (6 bases). CDR3 length: 17 amino acids. CDR1 SGHRS and CDR2 YFSETQ come from the germline V gene. Trimming took off 1 base at V and 2 bases at J, with 18 bases between the two ends. CDR3 residues: CASSLSGGRIVNTEAFF. As DNA, the CDR3 is TGCGCCAGCAGCTTGAGCGGGGGGCGTATAGTTAACACTGAAGCTTTCTTT.

V is TRBV11-3 and J is TRBJ2-3, with 10 bases lining up with TRBD2. J lost 4 bases, V lost 5 bases, and 9 bases had no gene match. Germline CDR1 is SGHNT and CDR2 is YENEEA. The CDR3 has 16 residues. The CDR3 sequence: CASSARTSGAADTQYF. DNA for the CDR3: TGTGCCAGCAGCGCCCGGACTAGCGGAGCGGCAGATACGCAGTATTTT.

The V call is TRBV6-5, the J call TRBJ2-3, with 9 bases identical to TRBD1. The CDR3 has 15 residues. Germline values: CDR1 MNHEY, CDR2 SVGAGI. V was pared by 5 bases and J by 1 base, with 4 bases of the junction left unmatched. The CDR3 DNA follows: TGTGCCAGCAGTAGGACAGGGGTAGGCACAGATACGCAGTATTTT. Translation gives CASSRTGVGTDTQYF.

The CDR3 loop is CASSPLRTGGTNEKLFF. DNA of the CDR3: TGTGCCAGCTCACCACTCCGGACAGGGGGAACTAATGAAAAACTGTTTTTT. This rearrangement joins TRBV18 to TRBJ1-4, with 10 positions matching TRBD1. The V gene's germline CDR1 is KGHSH and CDR2 LQKENI. The V segment lost 1 base and the J segment 1 base; nucleotides outside the gene matches: 3. This CDR3 region has 17 residues.

The count of this clone is one. The V call is TRBV19, the J call TRBJ1-2, with 9 bases identical to TRBD1. Germline CDR1 is LNHDA and CDR2 is SQIVND (reference sequence). V gave up 8 bases and J gave up 3 bases; unmatched junction bases: 4. The CDR3 has 13 amino acids. The CDR3 sequence is CASHRGLDYGYTF. The CDR3 DNA is TGTGCCAGTCACAGGGGGCTCGACTATGGCTACACCTTC.

The count of this clone is one. This sequence joins TRBV19 and TRBJ2-1; maybe TRBD2 (6 bases). There are 15 residues in the CDR3. V was trimmed by 3 bases and J by 3 bases, leaving 12 bases between them. Germline CDR1 reads LNHDA; CDR2 reads SQIVND (reference sequence). The CDR3 bases are TGTGCCAGTAGTATTAGCCGGAGGGTCTACAATGAGCAGTTCTTC. Translated: CASSISRRVYNEQFF.

J is TRBJ2-1 and V is TRBV4-1, with 11 bases identical to TRBD2. CDR3 length: 18 amino acids. Germline V gene sequence: CDR1 MGHRA, CDR2 YSYEKL. Losses at the gene ends were 2 bases for V and 3 bases for J; bases not matched to a gene: 9. CDR3 nucleotides: TGCGCCAGCAGCCAATGGGTATCCGGGACTAGCGGCTACAATGAGCAGTTCTTC. Translating gives CASSQWVSGTSGYNEQFF.

This chain joins TRBV3-1 (or the pseudogene TRBV3-2) and TRBJ2-1, with TRBD2 matching over 7 bases. Germline V gene data show CDR1 as LGHDT and CDR2 as YNNKEL (reference sequence). V lost 0 bases and J lost 4; bases outside the gene matches: 9. CDR3 length: 17 residues. This CDR3 is CASSQEGSGIGYNEQFF. The CDR3 DNA reads TGTGCCAGCAGCCAAGAAGGGAGCGGGATAGGGTACAATGAGCAGTTCTTC.